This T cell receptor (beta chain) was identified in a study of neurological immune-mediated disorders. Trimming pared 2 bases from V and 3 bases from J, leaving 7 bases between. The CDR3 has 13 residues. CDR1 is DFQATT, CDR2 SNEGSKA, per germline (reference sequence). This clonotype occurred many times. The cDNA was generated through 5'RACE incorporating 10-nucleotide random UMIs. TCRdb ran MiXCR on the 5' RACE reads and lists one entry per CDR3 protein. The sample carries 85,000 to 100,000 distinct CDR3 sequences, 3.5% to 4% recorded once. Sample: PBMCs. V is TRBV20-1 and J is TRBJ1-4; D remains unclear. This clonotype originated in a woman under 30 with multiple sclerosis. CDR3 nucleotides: TGCAGTGCTAGAACAAGACCTAATGAAAAACTGTTTTTT. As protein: CSARTRPNEKLFF.